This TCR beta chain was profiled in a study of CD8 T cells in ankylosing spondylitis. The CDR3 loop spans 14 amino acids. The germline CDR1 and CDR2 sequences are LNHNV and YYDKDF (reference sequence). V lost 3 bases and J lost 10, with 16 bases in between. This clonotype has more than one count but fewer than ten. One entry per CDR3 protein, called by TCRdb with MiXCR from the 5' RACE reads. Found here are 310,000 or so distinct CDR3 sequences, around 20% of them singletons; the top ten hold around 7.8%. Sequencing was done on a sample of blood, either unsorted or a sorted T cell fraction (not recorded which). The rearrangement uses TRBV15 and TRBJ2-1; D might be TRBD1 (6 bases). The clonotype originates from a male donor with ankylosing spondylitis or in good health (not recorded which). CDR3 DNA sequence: TGTGCCACCAGCAGGGCCTCAGGGGTCGGGGAGCAGTTCTTC. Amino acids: CATSRASGVGEQFF.